Listed below are T cell receptor beta chains from one sample, sequenced in a study of PD-L1 blockade in urothelial cancer. Data came from immunoSEQ multiplex PCR; TCRdb stores just in-frame clones and leaves some out. The repertoire holds approximately 79,000 clones, with 87% as singletons. Source: PBMCs, taken around atezolizumab (anti-PD-L1) treatment. The receptors originated from a woman in her seventies with urothelial cancer. CDR3s include the opening cysteine and the closing phenylalanine or tryptophan. The D gene is left open where the match is weak. Not all rows give a size; the values are once, few, many and, for expanded clones, a class.

>TRBV5-6|once|TRBD2|TRBJ2-4
CAIPPWREDAKNIQYF
TGTGCCATTCCACCTTGGCGGGAGGATGCCAAAAACATTCAGTACTTC
>TRBV28|once|TRBD2|TRBJ2-7
CASRTSSGSYEQYF
TGTGCCAGCAGGACGTCTAGCGGGAGTTACGAGCAGTACTTC
>TRBV10-2|-|-|TRBJ1-1
CASNEANTEAFF
TGCGCCAGCAACGAGGCTAACACTGAAGCTTTCTTT
>TRBV11-3|-|TRBD2|TRBJ2-7
CASSPGLAYEQYF
TGTGCCAGCAGCCCGGGACTAGCCTACGAGCAGTACTTC
>TRBV2|-|TRBD1|TRBJ1-2
CASSWTRLDRVYGYTF
TGTGCCAGCAGTTGGACCCGCCTGGACAGGGTCTATGGCTACACCTTC
>TRBV5-4|-|-|TRBJ2-7
CASSFGGIPYEQYF
TGTGCCAGCAGCTTTGGCGGGATTCCCTACGAGCAGTACTTC
>TRBV29-1|-|-|TRBJ1-2
CSVYTAYGYTF
TGCAGCGTTTATACAGCTTATGGCTACACCTTC
>TRBV28|-|-|TRBJ2-7
CASSVMSGASYEQYF
TGTGCCAGCAGTGTCATGAGCGGAGCCTCCTACGAGCAGTACTTC
>TRBV28|once|TRBD2|TRBJ2-1
CATPGLEPGEQFF
TGTGCCACCCCGGGACTAGAGCCGGGTGAGCAGTTCTTC
>TRBV5-1|few|-|TRBJ2-1
CASSPTERAGRFF
TGCGCCAGCAGCCCGACAGAAAGGGCCGGGCGGTTCTTC
>TRBV29-1|-|-|TRBJ2-7
CSVYLLRTRANYEQYF
TGCAGCGTTTACCTCCTTCGCACCCGAGCAAACTACGAGCAGTACTTC
>TRBV27|-|TRBD2|TRBJ2-2
CASSLQTSGTGELFF
TGTGCCAGCAGTTTGCAGACTAGCGGAACCGGGGAGCTGTTTTTT
>TRBV30|-|TRBD1|TRBJ1-2
CAGQRDRGNYGYTF
TGTGCCGGGCAGAGGGACAGGGGTAACTATGGCTACACCTTC
>TRBV18|-|-|TRBJ2-1
CASSDSGGEQFF
TGTGCCAGCTCAGACTCTGGTGGTGAGCAGTTCTTC
>TRBV19|once|-|TRBJ1-5
CASSMGLGSNQPQHF
TGTGCCAGTAGTATGGGTCTGGGCAGCAATCAGCCCCAGCATTTT
>TRBV27|-|TRBD1|TRBJ2-1
CASGGDRVYNEQFF
TGTGCCAGTGGGGGGGACAGGGTATACAATGAGCAGTTCTTC
>TRBV23-1|-|-|TRBJ1-6
CASSQMRGADSPLHF
TGCGCCAGCAGTCAAATGCGGGGGGCCGATTCACCCCTCCACTTT
>TRBV4-3|-|-|TRBJ2-5
CASSQSRTSQETQYF
TGCGCCAGCAGCCAAAGCAGGACATCACAGGAGACCCAGTACTTC
>TRBV19|-|-|TRBJ1-1
CASRQSLNTEAFF
TGCGCTAGCAGGCAGTCCTTGAACACTGAAGCTTTCTTT
>TRBV5-1|many|-|TRBJ2-2
CASSLVPSGQNTGELFF
TGCGCCAGCAGCTTGGTCCCCTCGGGACAGAACACCGGGGAGCTGTTTTTT
>TRBV4-3|-|TRBD2|TRBJ2-2
CASSQDPAGANTGELFF
TGCGCCAGCAGCCAAGACCCAGCGGGGGCCAACACCGGGGAGCTGTTTTTT
>TRBV5-5|-|-|TRBJ2-5
CASSLDPTSRETQYF
TGTGCCAGCAGCTTGGACCCGACTAGTCGAGAGACCCAGTACTTC
>TRBV7-9|-|TRBD2|TRBJ2-1
CASSVTSGVNEQFF
TGTGCCAGCAGTGTGACTAGCGGGGTTAATGAGCAGTTCTTC
>TRBV7-3|once|TRBD2|TRBJ2-3
CASSLGLAVTADTQYF
TGTGCCAGCAGCCTGGGACTAGCGGTAACGGCGGATACGCAGTATTTT
>TRBV7-9|once|-|TRBJ2-2
CASSLDFVGELFF
TGTGCCAGCAGCTTAGACTTCGTGGGGGAGCTGTTTTTT
>TRBV5-1|-|-|TRBJ1-2
CASSLADSYYGYTF
TGCGCCAGCAGCTTGGCGGACAGTTACTATGGCTACACCTTC
>TRBV6-6|-|TRBD1|TRBJ1-2
CASSPQGASGYTF
TGTGCCAGCAGCCCACAGGGGGCGAGTGGCTACACCTTC
>TRBV5-6|-|-|TRBJ1-5
CASSLGRYNQPQHF
TGTGCCAGCAGCCTTGGGAGGTACAATCAGCCCCAGCATTTT
>TRBV30|-|TRBD1|TRBJ1-2
CAWSKSRQGAESRGYTF
TGTGCCTGGAGTAAGTCCAGACAGGGGGCTGAATCGCGCGGCTACACCTTC
>TRBV5-1|-|TRBD1|TRBJ2-1
CASSQGQGSYNEQFF
TGCGCCAGCAGCCAGGGACAGGGGTCCTACAATGAGCAGTTCTTC
>TRBV10-2|-|-|TRBJ2-7
CASSSYRVDEQYF
TGCGCCAGCAGTTCTTACAGGGTCGACGAGCAGTACTTC
>TRBV15|-|TRBD1|TRBJ1-2
CATSRLANRGYGYTF
TGTGCCACCAGCAGACTCGCGAACAGGGGCTATGGCTACACCTTC
>TRBV10-3|-|TRBD2|TRBJ2-5
CAISESSGMETQYF
TGTGCCATCAGTGAGTCTAGCGGGATGGAGACCCAGTACTTC